This T cell receptor (beta chain) derives from a study of OX40 agonist ivuxolimab in advanced cancers. Study-level information: A partial response was reached by three patients: one with hepatocellular carcinoma and two with cutaneous melanoma.

CDR3 length equals 17 residues. V was cut by 2 bases and J by 8 bases, with 24 bases left in between. CDR1 LGHNA and CDR2 YSLEER come from the germline V gene. Sequencing used immunoSEQ multiplex PCR; TCRdb keeps in-frame clones, though not all of them. The data show 60,000 to 75,000 clones, with almost 95% seen just once and roughly a fifth held by the top ten. This sample comprised CD4+ or CD8+ T cells sorted from blood, obtained in a trial of the OX40 agonist ivuxolimab. V gene TRBV4-3 combines with J gene TRBJ1-1, with D unclear. The TCR comes from an adult with an advanced solid tumor such as melanoma, head and neck, liver or kidney cancer. The chain's CDR3 is CASSQRFSDGPAPEAFF. CDR3 coding DNA: TGCGCCAGCAGCCAAAGATTCTCGGACGGACCGGCTCCCGAAGCTTTCTTT.